These 14 T cell receptor beta chains share one sample of origin, sequenced in a study of a mutant IDH1 vaccine in newly diagnosed glioma. Here immunoSEQ multiplex PCR was the method, and the copy in TCRdb shows in-frame clones only, minus some. The table has approximately 66,000 clones, 84% seen once. Their cognate antigens are unknown. Time point indicated: week 23, last vaccination. Vaccination used 300 ug of mutant IDH1 20-mer peptide per dose, with topical imiquimod. Source: PBMCs, taken from a glioma patient whose treatment included an IDH1 peptide vaccine. These receptors all stem from a man aged 18 to 29 with glioma.

This sequence joins TRBV5-1 and TRBJ1-1; possible D gene TRBD1, 5 bases. Germline assignment: CDR1 SGHRS and CDR2 YFSETQ. Between the trimmed V and J ends, which lost 5 bases and 7 bases, there was a span of 15 bases. This CDR3 is built from 13 residues. The CDR3: CASRDTGVGEAFF. The CDR3 region has the DNA TGCGCCAGCAGGGATACGGGGGTCGGTGAAGCTTTCTTT.

The J gene is TRBJ2-5, the V gene TRBV5-1; 11 bases line up with TRBD2. V dropped 1 base and J dropped 4; count of bases not matched to a gene: 3. The CDR3 contains 15 residues. In germline, CDR1 is SGHRS, CDR2 YFSETQ. The CDR3 reads CASSLFLAGGETQYF. The CDR3 DNA follows: TGCGCCAGCAGCTTGTTCCTAGCGGGGGGAGAGACCCAGTACTTC.

J is TRBJ1-6 and V is TRBV9; D unclear. The CDR3 totals 14 residues. V gave up 1 base and J gave up 10 bases, with 12 bases separating them. The germline gives CDR1 SGDLS, CDR2 YYNGEE. CDR3 sequence reads: CASSVSNPGSPLHF. In nucleotides, the CDR3 is TGTGCCAGCAGCGTATCTAATCCGGGGTCACCCCTCCACTTT.

The CDR3: CSVRTGANYGYTF. CDR3 coding DNA: TGCAGCGTCCGGACAGGGGCTAACTATGGCTACACCTTC. The chain recombines TRBV29-1 with TRBJ1-2, with TRBD1 matching over 9 bases. In germline, CDR1 is SQVTM, CDR2 ANQGSEA. The CDR3 runs to 13 residues. Unmatched junction bases numbered 2, after V lost 6 bases and J lost 0 bases.

This chain joins TRBV7-6 and TRBJ1-4; D is possibly TRBD1 (5 bases). CDR1 and CDR2 from the germline V gene are SGHVS and FNYEAQ. The V gene lost 1 base and the J gene lost 7 bases, with 16 bases spanning the gap. The CDR3 is 16 residues long. CDR3: CASSLDHGGPGEKLFF. The CDR3 nucleotides read TGTGCCAGCAGCTTAGACCATGGGGGTCCAGGTGAAAAACTGTTTTTT.

The chain links TRBV5-4 to TRBJ2-2; D might be TRBD2 (6 bases). Trimming pared 4 bases from V and 0 bases from J, leaving 13 bases between. The V gene's germline CDR1 is SGHNT and CDR2 YYREEE (reference sequence). This CDR3 region has 16 residues. CDR3 nucleotides: TGTGCCAGCAGCCCCTCGACTAGTACGAACACCGGGGAGCTGTTTTTT. Translated: CASSPSTSTNTGELFF.

This rearrangement joins TRBV18 to TRBJ1-5; a possible D gene is TRBD1 (5 bases). The CDR3 is 15 amino acids. The V and J ends lost 0 bases and 4 bases respectively, with 10 bases between them. Germline CDR1 KGHSH, CDR2 LQKENI. This chain's CDR3 is CASSPPGTPNQPQHF. CDR3 in DNA: TGTGCCAGCTCACCACCGGGGACCCCTAATCAGCCCCAGCATTTT.

This chain links TRBV29-1 with TRBJ1-1, with a possible D match to TRBD1 (5 bases). The germline CDR1 and CDR2 sequences are SQVTM and ANQGSEA. The CDR3 has 16 residues. V lost 0 bases and J lost 5, with 19 bases in between. The CDR3 DNA follows: TGCAGCGTTGAAGACCCTGGGGGGTTCGGGAAGACTGAAGCTTTCTTT. This sequence encodes CSVEDPGGFGKTEAFF.

V gene TRBV27 combines with J gene TRBJ2-7, with 10 positions matching TRBD1. The germline gives CDR1 MNHEY, CDR2 SMNVEV (reference sequence). The V and J ends lost 5 bases and 5 bases, in that order; junction bases with no gene match: 9. This CDR3 has 15 residues. Here the CDR3 reads CASSTRTGGFNEQYF. CDR3 DNA sequence: TGTGCCAGCAGTACCCGGACAGGGGGGTTTAACGAGCAGTACTTC.

V and J are TRBV5-1 and TRBJ2-5; TRBD2 is a possible D gene (6 bases). V was shortened by 0 bases and J by 5 bases, with 23 bases between the two germline ends. CDR1 is SGHRS, CDR2 YFSETQ, per germline. This CDR3 spans 18 amino acids. CDR3: CASSLAPSQRLAVETQYF. Written as DNA, the CDR3 is TGCGCCAGCAGCTTGGCCCCTTCCCAGCGCTTAGCGGTGGAGACCCAGTACTTC. The full variable domain, with the rest looked up from reference TRBV5-1 and TRBJ2-5, is KAGVTQTPRYLIKTRGQQVTLSCSPISGHRSVSWYQQTPGQGLQFLFEYFSETQRNKGNFPGRFSGRQFSNSRSEMNVSTLELGDSALYLCASSLAPSQRLAVETQYFGPGTRLLVL.

The V and J genes are TRBV18 and TRBJ1-2, with D unclear. Germline-derived CDR1 and CDR2 are KGHSH and LQKENI. The CDR3 spans 11 residues. Between the trimmed V and J ends, which lost 5 bases and 8 bases, there was a span of 9 bases. This CDR3 is CASSSDGGYTF. The CDR3 bases are TGTGCCAGCTCATCTGATGGAGGCTACACCTTC.

This chain uses TRBV23-1 with TRBJ1-6; a weak D match, TRBD1 (6 bases). TRBV23-1 is labeled an ORF, and its function is uncertain. Trimming cost V 4 bases and J 9 bases, with 19 bases left between them. The CDR3 has 16 amino acids. The CDR3 DNA is TGCGCCAGCAGTCGAACAACCAGGGGATATGGTTCACCCCTCCACTTT. It codes for CASSRTTRGYGSPLHF.

V usage is TRBV6-6 and J usage is TRBJ2-2; weak D call: TRBD2 (5 bases). From germline, CDR1 is MNHNY and CDR2 SVGAGI (reference sequence). Trimming stripped 2 bases from V and 5 bases from J, with 9 bases between. The CDR3 is made up of 14 amino acids. CDR3 in DNA: TGTGCCAGCAGTTACGGATCGGGGACCGGGGAGCTGTTTTTT. Protein product: CASSYGSGTGELFF.

This clone has a single count. The V call is TRBV18, the J call TRBJ2-3; D remains unclear. This CDR3 is built from 14 residues. Trimming removed 6 bases at V and 3 bases at J, with 13 bases between. CDR1 is KGHSH and CDR2 is LQKENI in the germline V gene. The CDR3 nucleotides read TGTGCCAGCTCCCGAGGTAGGGCAACAGATACGCAGTATTTT. Translating it yields CASSRGRATDTQYF.